Below are 9 T cell receptor beta chains sequenced from a single sample in a study of patients and donors after allogeneic stem cell transplantation. TCRdb called the RT-PCR reads again in MiXCR, with one record for every CDR3 protein. The sample yields some 90,000 distinct CDR3 sequences, roughly 48% seen once. Material: blood, either unsorted or a sorted T cell fraction (not recorded which). These receptors all come from a human donor who was either an allogeneic HSCT recipient or a stem cell or donor lymphocyte infusion donor (not recorded which). It is not recorded whose cells these are; they may come from a transplant donor.

The chain joins TRBV2 to TRBJ1-1; D call uncertain. Germline assignment: CDR1 SNHLY and CDR2 FYNNEI. The CDR3 length is 13 residues. Trimming pared 7 bases from V and 0 bases from J, leaving 9 bases between. The CDR3 DNA reads TGTGCCAGCATCGGACGGATGAACACTGAAGCTTTCTTT. It specifies CASIGRMNTEAFF.

The CDR3 coding sequence is TGTGCCAGCAGTATAAAGGGGGGCTATAGCAATCAGCCCCAGCATTTT. It specifies CASSIKGGYSNQPQHF. This rearrangement joins TRBV27 to TRBJ1-5; maybe TRBD1 (6 bases). The germline V gene encodes CDR1 MNHEY and CDR2 SMNVEV (reference sequence). Trimming stripped 5 bases from V and 0 bases from J, with 14 bases between. The CDR3 has 16 residues.

V gene TRBV12-3 or TRBV12-4 combines with J gene TRBJ2-2; 9 positions agree with TRBD1. The length of the CDR3 is 17 residues. V was clipped by 1 base and J by 5 bases; unmatched bases: 8. In DNA form, the CDR3 reads TGTGCCAGCAGTTTAGGTCTCGGGACAGGGTGGACCGGGGAGCTGTTTTTT. This encodes CASSLGLGTGWTGELFF.

This clonotype was counted between two and nine times. The gene calls are TRBV29-1 and TRBJ2-3; the match to TRBD2 covers 9 bases. Trimming removed 7 bases from V and 4 bases from J; junction bases left unmatched: 9. In germline, CDR1 is SQVTM, CDR2 ANQGSEA. The CDR3 covers 14 residues. CDR3 sequence: CSAPGTSKADTQYF. CDR3 sequence (DNA): TGCAGCGCCCCCGGGACTAGCAAGGCAGATACGCAGTATTTT.

This chain connects TRBV10-3 to TRBJ2-7, with 7 bases lining up with TRBD2. In germline, CDR1 is ENHRY, CDR2 SYGVKD. Trimming cost V 0 bases and J 3 bases; bases outside gene matches: 14. The CDR3 covers 18 residues. This CDR3 reads CAISESAVGLAEIYEQYF. CDR3 nucleotide sequence: TGTGCCATCAGTGAGTCGGCAGTGGGTCTAGCGGAGATCTACGAGCAGTACTTC.

The chain uses TRBV4-1 and TRBJ2-5; TRBD1 matches 9 bases. The J segment lost 4 bases and the V segment lost 3 bases, leaving 9 bases of the junction unmatched. Germline V gene sequence: CDR1 MGHRA, CDR2 YSYEKL. The CDR3 loop spans 16 amino acids. CDR3 DNA: TGCGCCAGCAGCCACCTGTCGGGACAGGGAAGAGAGACCCAGTACTTC. Amino acid sequence: CASSHLSGQGRETQYF.

This clonotype has a handful of counts. V and J are TRBV18 and TRBJ1-5; D gene ambiguous. Germline V gene sequence: CDR1 KGHSH, CDR2 LQKENI. Trimming removed 2 bases from V and 1 base from J, with 3 bases in between. CDR3 length equals 13 residues. The CDR3 protein is CASSPDSNQPQHF. The CDR3 bases are TGTGCCAGCTCACCAGACAGCAATCAGCCCCAGCATTTT.

The chain combines TRBV6-2 or TRBV6-3 with TRBJ1-1, with 7 bases matching TRBD1. CDR1 MNHEY and CDR2 SVGEGT come from the germline V gene. The CDR3 contains 17 residues. J lost 0 bases, V lost 6 bases, and 13 bases had no gene match. CDR3 amino acids: CASSLLSGQLMNTEAFF. CDR3 DNA: TGTGCCAGCAGCCTTCTTTCGGGACAGCTAATGAACACTGAAGCTTTCTTT.

This sequence joins TRBV7-2 and TRBJ2-1, with TRBD1 as a possible D gene (5 bases). The CDR3 consists of 13 residues. V lost 5 bases and J 10 bases, leaving 15 bases between the germline ends. Per germline, CDR1 SGHTA and CDR2 FQGNSA. DNA for the CDR3: TGTGCCAGCAGCCCCTCAGGGCCCGAAGAGCAGTTCTTC. Protein product: CASSPSGPEEQFF.